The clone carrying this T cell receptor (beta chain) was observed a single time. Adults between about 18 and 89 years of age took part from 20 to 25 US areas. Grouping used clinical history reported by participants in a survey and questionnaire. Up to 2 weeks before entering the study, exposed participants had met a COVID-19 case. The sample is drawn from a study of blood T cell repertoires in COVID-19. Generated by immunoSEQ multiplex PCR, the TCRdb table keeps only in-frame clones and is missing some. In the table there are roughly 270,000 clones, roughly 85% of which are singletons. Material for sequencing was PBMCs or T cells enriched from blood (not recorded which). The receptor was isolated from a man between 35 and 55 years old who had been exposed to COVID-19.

This chain's CDR3 is CASSGSGSVTGGAGAGAQHF. CDR3 sequence (DNA): TGTGCCAGCAGTGGCTCTGGCTCGGTGACAGGGGGTGCCGGGGCTGGGGCCCAGCATTTT. The chain is built from TRBV6-1 and TRBJ1-5; 9 bases fit TRBD1. The CDR3 runs to 20 residues. V shed 4 bases, J shed 11 bases, and the junction held 27 bases outside the gene matches. The germline V gene encodes CDR1 MNHNS and CDR2 SASEGT.